The 15 T cell receptor beta chains in this list originate from one sample, sequenced in a study of T cell responses to AZD1222 COVID-19 vaccine. Sequencing used immunoSEQ multiplex PCR; TCRdb keeps in-frame clones, though not all of them. The data contain roughly 120,000 clones, around nine tenths of them singletons. The material was peripheral blood, obtained 28 days after the second AZD1222 dose. The receptors originated from an adult who received the AZD1222 COVID-19 vaccine.

This rearrangement joins TRBV7-3 to TRBJ2-1; a possible D gene is TRBD2 (5 bases). The V and J ends lost 8 bases and 13 bases respectively, with 18 bases between them. The CDR3 is made up of 12 amino acids. CDR1 and CDR2 from the germline V gene are SGHTA and FQGTGA. The DNA for the CDR3 is TGTGCCAGCCGATCGACGACGGGAAGTCAGTTCTTC. It specifies CASRSTTGSQFF.

In its sample, this clone was seen once. V and J are TRBV5-4 and TRBJ2-3; TRBD1 might be the D (5 bases). Looked up from germline, CDR1 is SGHNT and CDR2 is YYREEE (reference sequence). Trimming pared 2 bases from V and 6 bases from J, leaving 13 bases between. The CDR3 contains 14 residues. As DNA, the CDR3 is TGTGCCAGCAGCTTTTCAGGTTCAGGGGATACGCAGTATTTT. Protein: CASSFSGSGDTQYF.

This clone showed up just a few times. This chain joins TRBV6-5 and TRBJ1-1, with D possibly being TRBD1 (5 bases). The V end was cut by 2 bases, the J end by 1 base, with 11 bases between. Per the germline V gene, CDR1 is MNHEY and CDR2 is SVGAGI. The CDR3 loop spans 15 amino acids. This CDR3 is CASSYRSGSNTEAFF. CDR3 nucleotides: TGTGCCAGCAGTTACCGGTCAGGGTCGAACACTGAAGCTTTCTTT.

The chain links TRBV6-5 to TRBJ2-7, with 9 bases identical to TRBD1. J was trimmed by 6 bases and V by 5 bases; bases with no gene match: 8. CDR1 and CDR2 from the germline V gene are MNHEY and SVGAGI. The length of the CDR3 is 14 residues. The DNA of the CDR3 is TGTGCCAGCAGTAACGACAGGGGGGTGGTCGAGCAGTACTTC. As protein: CASSNDRGVVEQYF.

The chain couples TRBV11-2 to TRBJ2-7, with 13 bases that match TRBD2. Unmatched junction bases numbered 4, after V lost 5 bases and J lost 6 bases. This CDR3 is 14 amino acids long. Germline V gives CDR1 SGHAT, CDR2 FQNNGV. In DNA, the CDR3 is TGTGCCAGCAGCGGACTAGCGGGAGTGTTCGAGCAGTACTTC. The encoded protein is CASSGLAGVFEQYF.

This clone was seen just once. The chain links TRBV5-1 to TRBJ2-5; possible D gene TRBD2, 6 bases. Germline CDR1 and CDR2: SGHRS and YFSETQ. The length of the CDR3 is 14 residues. The V gene lost 3 bases and the J gene lost 2 bases, with 11 bases spanning the gap. CDR3 in amino acids: CASSWGDGQETQYF. The CDR3 coding sequence is TGCGCCAGCAGCTGGGGGGACGGTCAAGAGACCCAGTACTTC.

This sequence joins TRBV19 and TRBJ1-5; 10 nucleotides agree with TRBD1. The V gene's germline CDR1 is LNHDA and CDR2 SQIVND (reference sequence). The CDR3 length is 15 residues. V shed 9 bases, J shed 3 bases, and the junction held 8 bases outside the gene matches. The CDR3 region has the DNA TGTGCCAGCTCCCGGGACAGGGGCCCCAATCAGCCCCAGCATTTT. Translation: CASSRDRGPNQPQHF.

The chain employs TRBV11-3 and TRBJ2-5; 9 nucleotides line up with TRBD1. This CDR3 contains 15 residues. With 5 bases clipped from V and 3 bases from J, the junction kept 7 bases outside the gene matches. Germline CDR1 and CDR2: SGHNT and YENEEA. CDR3 sequence: CASSARDREEETQYF. The CDR3 nucleotides are TGTGCCAGCAGCGCCCGGGACAGGGAAGAAGAGACCCAGTACTTC.

The V call is TRBV3-1 (or the pseudogene TRBV3-2), the J call TRBJ1-2; possible D gene TRBD1, 6 bases. CDR3 size: 15 residues. CDR1 and CDR2 (germline): LGHDT, YNNKEL (reference sequence). Trimming shortened V by 1 base and J by 5 bases, and 14 bases separated the two germline ends. CDR3 sequence: CASSQALGGRYGYTF. The CDR3 region has the DNA TGTGCCAGCAGCCAAGCTCTTGGGGGCAGATATGGCTACACCTTC.

The V and J genes are TRBV5-1 and TRBJ2-3; D is perhaps TRBD2 (8 bases). V was clipped by 4 bases and J by 3 bases, with 18 bases between them. This CDR3 region has 16 residues. Germline lookup yields CDR1 SGHRS and CDR2 YFSETQ. Written as DNA, the CDR3 is TGCGCCAGCAGCCCCCGACAGGGCGGGGGGACAGATACGCAGTATTTT. Residues: CASSPRQGGGTDTQYF.

This sequence joins TRBV24-1 and TRBJ2-2; D not certain. Trimming shortened V by 1 base and J by 7 bases, and 3 bases separated the two germline ends. Germline CDR1 is KGHDR and CDR2 is SFDVKD. The CDR3 is 12 residues long. The CDR3 nucleotides are TGTGCCACCAGTGATTTTATCGGGGAGCTGTTTTTT. It specifies CATSDFIGELFF.

This chain links TRBV6-5 with TRBJ1-2; the match to TRBD1 covers 8 bases. This CDR3 is built from 15 residues. V shed 5 bases, J shed 8 bases, and the junction held 13 bases outside the gene matches. Per germline, CDR1 MNHEY and CDR2 SVGAGI. The CDR3 DNA is TGTGCCAGCAGTAGAGCGGACAGGGAAGGACGAGGCTACACCTTC. Encoded protein: CASSRADREGRGYTF.

V and J are TRBV5-6 and TRBJ1-5; perhaps TRBD1 as D (6 bases). Looked up from germline, CDR1 is SGHDT and CDR2 is YYEEEE. The germline V and J ends were trimmed by 0 bases and 8 bases, with 15 bases remaining between them. The CDR3 is made up of 15 amino acids. In DNA form, the CDR3 reads TGTGCCAGCAGCTTGGCCGCCGGGACAAGAGAGCCCCAGCATTTT. Its translation: CASSLAAGTREPQHF.

The V and J genes are TRBV2 and TRBJ2-2; 9 nucleotides line up with TRBD2. J gave up 4 bases and V 3 bases, and 6 bases lay outside the gene matches. CDR1 and CDR2 (germline): SNHLY, FYNNEI. This CDR3 contains 16 residues. In nucleotides, the CDR3 is TGTGCCAGCAGTGACCGGCGGGGGGGGACCACCGGGGAGCTGTTTTTT. Encoded protein: CASSDRRGGTTGELFF. Full variable domain (outside the CDR3, taken from reference TRBV2 and TRBJ2-2): EPEVTQTPSHQVTQMGQEVILRCVPISNHLYFYWYRQILGQKVEFLVSFYNNEISEKSEIFDDQFSVERPDGSNFTLKIRSTKLEDSAMYFCASSDRRGGTTGELFFGEGSRLTVL.

This rearrangement joins TRBV27 to TRBJ2-2; D gene unclear. The V gene's germline CDR1 is MNHEY and CDR2 SMNVEV (reference sequence). The CDR3 contains 13 residues. Trimming pared 5 bases from V and 1 base from J, leaving 5 bases between. CDR3 in amino acids: CASSPGNTGELFF. DNA for the CDR3: TGTGCCAGCAGTCCAGGGAACACCGGGGAGCTGTTTTTT.